The rows below give T cell receptor beta chains drawn from one sample of a study of T cell changes during pregnancy in multiple sclerosis. TCRdb keeps only in-frame clones here, not all; method: immunoSEQ multiplex PCR. The sample has fewer than 110,000 clones, about 90% seen once. Source: peripheral blood, taken after pregnancy. These receptors came from a female donor with multiple sclerosis, enrolled in a pregnancy study. Each CDR3 is given with its conserved first and last residue. A D gene is named only where the DNA matches it firmly. Size values are once, few and many counts, or a class for expanded clones, and some rows have none.

16	TRBD2	once	TRBV4-2	TRBJ2-7	TGTGCCAGCAGCCAAGCCCCAGGACTAGAGGCCTACGAGCAGTACTTC	CASSQAPGLEAYEQYF
13	-	-	TRBV2	TRBJ2-5	TGTGCCAGCAGTCGCGACAGGTTAGAGACCCAGTACTTC	CASSRDRLETQYF
15	-	-	TRBV18	TRBJ2-1	TGTGCCAGCTCTTCCCTCTTGGGGGGGCAAAATGAGCAGTTCTTC	CASSSLLGGQNEQFF
12	-	-	TRBV9	TRBJ2-3	TGTGCCAGCAGCGTCTTCACAGATACGCAGTATTTT	CASSVFTDTQYF
15	-	-	TRBV19	TRBJ1-3	TGTGCCAGTAGTCCCCGGGACACCTCTGGAAACACCATATATTTT	CASSPRDTSGNTIYF
12	TRBD1	-	TRBV28	TRBJ1-2	TGTGCCAGCACCGAACAGGGGGGCGGCTACACCTTC	CASTEQGGGYTF
16	TRBD1	-	TRBV28	TRBJ1-5	TGTGCCAGCAGTTCCTCGGACAGGGGGGCGTTTAAGCCCCAGCATTTT	CASSSSDRGAFKPQHF
13	-	once	TRBV14	TRBJ2-1	TGTGCCAGCAGCCCAGGACCGGGATATGAGCAGTTCTTC	CASSPGPGYEQFF
16	TRBD2	-	TRBV4-2	TRBJ2-4	TGTGCCAGCAGCCTCCAACTTAGCGGGGTTAAAAACATTCAGTACTTC	CASSLQLSGVKNIQYF
14	TRBD2	-	TRBV5-1	TRBJ2-1	TGCGCGGTTAAGGACGGCGGGAGGGCCAATGAGCAGTTCTTC	CAVKDGGRANEQFF
17	-	-	TRBV5-1	TRBJ2-1	TGCGCCAGCAGCTTCGGCTCTGACTACCCTCCCTACAATGAGCAGTTCTTC	CASSFGSDYPPYNEQFF
18	-	-	TRBV25-1	TRBJ2-1	TGTGCCAGCAGTGACCCAGGATCCTCTTTGGTCTCCTACAATGAGCAGTTCTTC	CASSDPGSSLVSYNEQFF
14	-	-	TRBV6-5	TRBJ1-1	TGTGCCAGCAGTTACGGGAGGGGGAGCACTGAAGCTTTCTTT	CASSYGRGSTEAFF
15	-	-	TRBV4-1	TRBJ2-7	TGCGCCAGCAGCCAAGATCGGGCCAGGGCCTACGAGCAGTACTTC	CASSQDRARAYEQYF
13	-	-	TRBV2	TRBJ1-1	TGTGCCAGTCTAAGGGGGTTGAACACTGAAGCTTTCTTT	CASLRGLNTEAFF
15	TRBD2	-	TRBV27	TRBJ2-1	TGTGCCAGCAGTTTAGCCAGCGGGAGGTTCGATGAGCAGTTCTTC	CASSLASGRFDEQFF
14	-	-	TRBV5-1	TRBJ2-2	TGCGCCAGCAGCTTTAGCGGGAACACCGGGGAGCTGTTTTTT	CASSFSGNTGELFF
16	-	once	TRBV28	TRBJ1-5	TGTGCCAGCAGTCCCCGGGAGGGACGAGGCAATCAGCCCCAGCATTTT	CASSPREGRGNQPQHF
15	TRBD2	-	TRBV11-2	TRBJ2-7	TGTGCCAGCAGCCCCTATACTAGCGGGGGTTACGAGCAGTACTTC	CASSPYTSGGYEQYF
13	-	-	TRBV2	TRBJ2-5	TGTGCCAGCAGTGTAAGGGGCCCAGAGACCCAGTACTTC	CASSVRGPETQYF
16	-	-	TRBV5-1	TRBJ2-2	TGCGCCAGCAGGGGGCAAGGAGGGGGCATAATCGGGGAGCTGTTTTTT	CASRGQGGGIIGELFF